These 10 T cell receptor beta chains originate from one sample sequenced in a study of shared clonotypes between healthy human individuals. Data came from immunoSEQ multiplex PCR; TCRdb stores just in-frame clones and leaves some out. Among hundreds of thousands of clones listed, almost 97% were seen once. Sequenced sample: naive CD4+ T cells sorted from blood. Subset indicated: CD45RA+ positively selected. These receptors were collected from a woman aged 25 to 39 in good health.

The V gene is TRBV4-1, the J gene TRBJ1-1; D is unclear. Trimming took 2 bases from V and 6 from J, leaving 13 bases between them. This CDR3 is 14 amino acids long. From germline, CDR1 is MGHRA and CDR2 YSYEKL. CDR3 in amino acids: CASSQIYVSAEAFF. In DNA, the CDR3 is TGCGCCAGCAGCCAAATCTATGTGAGCGCTGAAGCTTTCTTT.

This clone appeared a single time. This chain uses TRBV7-8 with TRBJ2-1; D tentatively reads TRBD1 or TRBD2 (5 bases each). V dropped 2 bases and J dropped 14 bases, with 22 bases sitting between them. Germline CDR1 and CDR2: SGHVS and FQNEAQ. The CDR3 runs 15 residues. The chain's CDR3 is CASSLRGESGYPKFF. The DNA of the CDR3 is TGTGCCAGCAGCTTACGAGGGGAGTCGGGCTATCCAAAGTTCTTC.

The V and J genes are TRBV19 and TRBJ1-1; TRBD1 agrees at 9 bases. J gave up 3 bases and V 3 bases, and 8 bases lay outside the gene matches. The CDR3 extends over 16 amino acids. Germline CDR1 reads LNHDA; CDR2 reads SQIVND (reference sequence). CDR3 DNA: TGTGCCAGTAGTATGATAACAGGGGGCGGGGACACTGAAGCTTTCTTT. This gives the protein CASSMITGGGDTEAFF.

The genes are TRBV11-2 and TRBJ2-7; 7 bases map to TRBD1. With 6 bases clipped from V and 3 bases from J, the junction kept 8 bases outside the gene matches. The CDR3 is 14 residues long. In germline, CDR1 is SGHAT, CDR2 FQNNGV. The CDR3 loop is CASSRRDSHYEQYF. The CDR3 DNA reads as TGTGCCAGCAGTCGCCGGGACAGCCACTACGAGCAGTACTTC.

The chain employs TRBV7-5 and TRBJ1-3. TRBV7-5 is a known pseudogene. CDR3 length: 14 amino acids. CDR3 nucleotides: TGTGTCAGAAGGCCCAGACCAACTGGAAACACCATATATTTT. Translating it yields CVRRPRPTGNTIYF.

This rearrangement joins TRBV6-5 to TRBJ2-1; D is possibly TRBD1 (5 bases). The length of the CDR3 is 11 residues. V was cut by 7 bases and J by 7 bases, with 8 bases left in between. Per the germline V gene, CDR1 is MNHEY and CDR2 is SVGAGI. The CDR3 DNA sequence: TGTGCCAGCAAGCAGGGTAATGAGCAGTTCTTC. Residues: CASKQGNEQFF.

This chain connects TRBV11-2 to TRBJ2-7; possible D gene TRBD1, 5 bases. The CDR3 sequence is 14 residues long. The germline CDR1 and CDR2 sequences are SGHAT and FQNNGV. Trimming stripped 1 base from V and 4 bases from J, with 11 bases between. CDR3 coding DNA: TGTGCCAGCAGCTTAGGGGGCCTAGAATACGAGCAGTACTTC. Translation: CASSLGGLEYEQYF.

This rearrangement joins TRBV2 to TRBJ2-5, with 8 bases identical to TRBD1. The tail of the sequence fits TRBJ2-7 better, so the J call may be wrong. This CDR3 spans 12 amino acids. In germline, CDR1 is SNHLY, CDR2 FYNNEI. The CDR3 sequence is CAIRDRPLEQYF. The CDR3 region has the DNA TGTGCCATCCGGGACAGGCCCCTCGAGCAGTACTTC.

V is TRBV4-1 and J is TRBJ2-5; TRBD2 aligns across 9 bases. The tail of the sequence fits TRBJ2-7 better, so the J call may be wrong. CDR1 MGHRA and CDR2 YSYEKL come from the germline V gene. This CDR3 has 15 amino acids. The CDR3 DNA sequence: TGCGCCAGCAGCCAAGCCATAGCGGGAGAAAACGAGCAGTACTTC. Protein sequence: CASSQAIAGENEQYF.

The rearrangement joins TRBV5-1 to TRBJ2-7, with TRBD1 matching 10 bases. This CDR3 is 14 amino acids long. V was clipped by 3 bases and J by 4 bases; unmatched bases: 4. CDR1 is SGHRS and CDR2 is YFSETQ in the germline V gene. The CDR3 DNA reads as TGCGCCAGCAGCTGGACAGGGGGTGTTTACGAGCAGTACTTC. It codes for CASSWTGGVYEQYF.